The rows below give T cell receptor beta chains drawn from one sample of a study of a mutant IDH1 vaccine in newly diagnosed glioma. Which antigens these TCRs recognize remains unknown. Measured with immunoSEQ multiplex PCR; TCRdb has only the in-frame clones, and not every one. The table has approximately 41,000 clones, 91% seen once; the top ten hold under 5%. The sequencing used PBMCs, collected from a glioma patient whose treatment included an IDH1 peptide vaccine. The source of these receptors is a man in his fifties with glioma. CDR3s include the opening cysteine and the closing phenylalanine or tryptophan. A D gene is named only where the DNA matches it firmly. Size is stated for part of the rows, as once, few or many counts, or as a class when the clone is expanded.

J gene | D gene | V gene | clone size | CDR3 protein | CDR3 DNA
TRBJ1-6 | - | TRBV4-3 | - | CASSQESGSSYNSPLHF | TGCGCCAGCAGCCAAGAGTCAGGGAGCTCCTATAATTCACCCCTCCACTTT
TRBJ1-2 | - | TRBV27 | - | CASSSTRRGYTF | TGTGCCAGCAGTTCCACCCGGAGGGGCTACACCTTC
TRBJ1-1 | - | TRBV10-3 | - | CAISEFGGRAFF | TGTGCCATCAGTGAGTTCGGGGGGAGAGCTTTCTTT
TRBJ1-5 | - | TRBV4-1 | - | CASSQDIRRVQPQHF | TGCGCCAGCAGCCAAGATATTCGTCGGGTACAGCCCCAGCATTTT
TRBJ1-5 | - | TRBV6-1 | - | CASILSGIQPQHF | TGTGCCAGCATCCTCTCGGGAATCCAGCCCCAGCATTTT
TRBJ2-7 | TRBD1 | TRBV27 | - | CASSFSGGINEQYF | TGTGCCAGCAGTTTTTCAGGGGGAATCAACGAGCAGTACTTC
TRBJ2-7 | - | TRBV11-2 | - | CASSLGSYEQYF | TGTGCCAGCAGCCTCGGCTCCTACGAGCAGTACTTC
TRBJ2-7 | - | TRBV27 | once | CASSLFYQGDALGGYF | TGTGCCAGCAGTTTATTTTATCAGGGCGACGCTCTTGGCGGGTACTTC
TRBJ2-7 | TRBD1 | TRBV30 | - | CAWARKPGTGEYEQYF | TGTGCCTGGGCTCGAAAACCCGGGACAGGGGAATACGAGCAGTACTTC
TRBJ2-5 | - | TRBV2 | - | CASKGARETQYF | TGTGCCAGCAAAGGGGCGCGAGAGACCCAGTACTTC
TRBJ1-2 | - | TRBV5-1 | - | CASSLALQGYGYTF | TGCGCCAGCAGCTTGGCCCTGCAGGGATATGGCTACACCTTC
TRBJ2-5 | - | TRBV29-1 | - | CSVVGLGAGETQYF | TGCAGCGTTGTCGGACTGGGGGCCGGTGAGACCCAGTACTTC
TRBJ2-7 | TRBD1 | TRBV27 | few | CASSPKDREMNEQYF | TGTGCCAGCAGTCCCAAAGACAGGGAAATGAACGAGCAGTACTTC
TRBJ1-3 | - | TRBV4-3 | - | CASSLYAKDSLQDTIYF | TGCGCCAGCAGCCTGTATGCTAAGGACAGTCTCCAAGACACCATATATTTT
TRBJ2-7 | TRBD2 | TRBV6-1 | - | CAIRLAGVHEQYF | TGTGCCATCCGCCTAGCGGGAGTCCACGAGCAGTACTTC
TRBJ2-1 | - | TRBV28 | - | CASSYRDKEYEQFF | TGTGCCAGCAGTTACCGGGACAAGGAGTATGAGCAGTTCTTC
TRBJ1-4 | - | TRBV5-1 | - | CASSLDGQLLSEKLFF | TGCGCCAGCAGCTTGGATGGACAGCTCCTTAGTGAAAAACTGTTTTTT
TRBJ2-4 | - | TRBV11-2 | - | CASSYSGIAKNIQYF | TGTGCCAGCAGCTACTCGGGGATAGCCAAAAACATTCAGTACTTC
TRBJ2-7 | - | TRBV4-3 | - | CASSRGLSYEQYF | TGCGCCAGCAGCCGGGGGCTCTCCTACGAGCAGTACTTC
TRBJ1-5 | TRBD1 | TRBV18 | - | CASSPRQGAQPQHF | TGTGCCAGCTCGCCAAGACAGGGTGCCCAGCCCCAGCATTTT
TRBJ1-5 | - | TRBV19 | - | CASSIGQHQPQHF | TGTGCCAGTAGTATTGGGCAGCATCAGCCCCAGCATTTT
TRBJ2-5 | TRBD2 | TRBV4-1 | - | CASSQSGGETQYF | TGCGCCAGCAGCCAATCGGGAGGAGAGACCCAGTACTTC
TRBJ2-1 | - | TRBV7-9 | - | CASSLSAPRHGSEQFF | TGTGCCAGCAGCTTATCCGCCCCCCGGCATGGCAGTGAGCAGTTCTTC
TRBJ2-7 | - | TRBV2 | - | CASSEASDEQYF | TGTGCCAGCAGTGAAGCTAGTGACGAGCAGTACTTC
TRBJ1-5 | - | TRBV5-5 | - | CASSLGARGNQPQHF | TGTGCCAGCAGCTTGGGGGCGCGGGGCAATCAGCCCCAGCATTTT
TRBJ2-7 | - | TRBV27 | once | CASSLSSGAKQYF | TGTGCCAGCAGTTTATCGTCGGGGGCAAAGCAGTACTTC
TRBJ1-4 | - | TRBV20-1 | - | CSASNEKLFF | TGCAGTGCTAGTAATGAAAAACTGTTTTTT
TRBJ2-5 | - | TRBV29-1 | - | CSLLGTDQETQYF | TGCAGCCTTCTGGGGACGGATCAAGAGACCCAGTACTTC
TRBJ2-1 | - | TRBV6-1 | - | CASSEGEGGNEQFF | TGTGCCAGCAGTGAAGGGGAAGGGGGCAATGAGCAGTTCTTC
TRBJ2-7 | - | TRBV5-1 | - | CASSLVPGASYEQYF | TGCGCCAGCAGCTTGGTCCCGGGAGCCTCCTACGAGCAGTACTTC
TRBJ2-1 | - | TRBV5-1 | once | CASSLLDYNEQFF | TGCGCCAGCAGCTTGTTGGACTACAATGAGCAGTTCTTC
TRBJ1-2 | - | TRBV9 | - | CASSVGTADYGYTF | TGTGCCAGCAGCGTAGGGACCGCCGACTATGGCTACACCTTC
TRBJ1-2 | TRBD1 | TRBV7-2 | - | CASSLDRGRSILGYTF | TGTGCCAGCAGCTTAGACAGGGGAAGATCGATTTTGGGCTACACCTTC
TRBJ2-7 | - | TRBV5-1 | - | CASSLNQGPPSEQYF | TGCGCCAGCAGCCTAAATCAGGGGCCCCCTTCCGAGCAGTACTTC
TRBJ2-1 | - | TRBV9 | once | CASSERAAGNYNEQFF | TGTGCCAGCAGCGAGCGGGCCGCTGGGAACTACAATGAGCAGTTCTTC
TRBJ2-3 | TRBD2 | TRBV7-8 | - | CASRPPSGRGTDTQYF | TGTGCCAGCAGACCTCCTAGCGGGAGAGGCACAGATACGCAGTATTTT
TRBJ2-3 | - | TRBV9 | once | CASSERDFTSTDTQYF | TGTGCCAGCAGCGAGAGGGACTTCACTAGCACAGATACGCAGTATTTT
TRBJ1-2 | - | TRBV2 | - | CASRRTGGGYTF | TGTGCCAGCAGGCGGACGGGAGGTGGCTACACCTTC
TRBJ2-2 | - | TRBV19 | - | CASSPPSGELFF | TGTGCCAGTAGCCCCCCGTCGGGGGAGCTGTTTTTT
TRBJ2-7 | - | TRBV30 | - | CAWRGSGWPSSSYEQYF | TGTGCCTGGAGGGGGAGCGGGTGGCCCTCATCGTCCTACGAGCAGTACTTC
TRBJ1-6 | TRBD1 | TRBV28 | - | CASTRDREVFPLHF | TGTGCCAGCACCCGCGACAGGGAGGTTTTCCCCCTCCACTTT
TRBJ1-2 | - | TRBV4-3 | - | CASSQDRGDKGYGYTF | TGCGCCAGCAGCCAAGATCGAGGGGACAAGGGCTATGGCTACACCTTC
TRBJ2-7 | TRBD1 | TRBV7-2 | - | CASSPRGQNYEQYF | TGTGCCAGCAGCCCCAGGGGACAGAACTACGAGCAGTACTTC
TRBJ1-2 | - | TRBV19 | - | CASSLNNGGRDYGYTF | TGTGCCAGTAGTCTCAACAACGGAGGCAGAGACTATGGCTACACCTTC
TRBJ1-1 | - | TRBV5-5 | - | CASSRRQANTEAFF | TGTGCCAGCAGCCGTCGACAGGCGAACACTGAAGCTTTCTTT
TRBJ1-1 | - | TRBV7-9 | once | CASSLVFRNGNTEAFF | TGTGCCAGCAGCTTAGTGTTCAGAAATGGGAACACTGAAGCTTTCTTT
TRBJ2-7 | TRBD1 | TRBV25-1 | - | CASSEWKGASEQYF | TGTGCCAGCAGTGAATGGAAGGGGGCGTCCGAGCAGTACTTC
TRBJ1-3 | - | TRBV19 | - | CASSDGEVGNTIYF | TGTGCCAGTAGTGACGGGGAGGTTGGAAACACCATATATTTT
TRBJ2-1 | TRBD2 | TRBV6-1 | few | CASKGGRASYNEQFF | TGTGCCAGCAAGGGCGGGAGGGCCTCCTACAATGAGCAGTTCTTC
TRBJ1-2 | TRBD1 | TRBV14 | - | CASSAGGFYGYTF | TGTGCCAGCAGCGCAGGGGGCTTCTATGGCTACACCTTC
TRBJ2-5 | - | TRBV7-8 | - | CASSLAETRTGETQYF | TGTGCCAGCAGCTTAGCCGAGACGCGAACCGGCGAGACCCAGTACTTC
TRBJ2-1 | TRBD1 | TRBV5-6 | - | CASSLGTGGWNEQFF | TGTGCCAGCAGCTTGGGGACAGGGGGTTGGAATGAGCAGTTCTTC
TRBJ2-1 | - | TRBV4-2 | - | CASSQDLAPYNEQFF | TGTGCCAGCAGCCAAGATCTAGCCCCCTACAATGAGCAGTTCTTC
TRBJ2-1 | TRBD2 | TRBV4-2 | - | CASSQVASGGHNEQFF | TGTGCCAGCAGCCAAGTGGCCAGCGGGGGCCACAATGAGCAGTTCTTC